A selection of T cell receptor beta chains follows, all from one sample in a study of human versus mouse CDR3 diversity and MHC coevolution. The assay was immunoSEQ multiplex PCR, and TCRdb's table has in-frame clones only and misses some. The sample carries about 81,000 clones, roughly 95% recorded once. Sequencing was done on a sample of naive CD4+ T cells from blood. The receptors were gathered from a person between 25 and 75 years old in good health. Each CDR3 is given with its conserved first and last residue. The size of a clone is reported for some rows only, either as once, few or many, or as a class for expanded clones.

v_gene	j_gene	len	abundance	CDR3aa
TRBV19	TRBJ2-2	16	NA	CASSIGGPRPTGELFF
TRBV2	TRBJ1-1	13	NA	CASSPDRSVEAFF
TRBV18	TRBJ1-1	16	NA	CASGGGISGVHTEAFF
TRBV7-9	TRBJ1-1	14	NA	CASSLGYRTFEAFF
TRBV18	TRBJ1-5	18	NA	CASSPLARTGASNQPQHF
TRBV5-1	TRBJ2-1	14	NA	CASSLGSRDNEQFF
TRBV7-6	TRBJ2-3	16	once	CASSLEERGVTDTQYF
TRBV7-9	TRBJ2-5	14	NA	CASSPDRGQETQYF
TRBV18	TRBJ2-1	14	NA	CASSPLNQANEQFF
TRBV30	TRBJ1-4	14	NA	CAWSAPELDEKLFF
TRBV5-1	TRBJ1-2	13	NA	CASSETGTYGYTF
TRBV6-6	TRBJ2-5	16	NA	CASSYGELAGGGTQYF
TRBV9	TRBJ2-1	15	NA	CASSVTSGAYNEQFF
TRBV6-6	TRBJ2-2	16	once	CASTPFLGVNTGELFF
TRBV20-1	TRBJ2-7	11	few	CSAEGGYEQYF
TRBV4-2	TRBJ1-1	15	NA	CASSQDGNANTEAFF
TRBV15	TRBJ1-6	16	once	CATSSYPDRANSPLHF